Given below is one T cell receptor (beta chain) in context. Ten or more counts support this clonotype. Its antigen target is currently unknown. Qualities for individual bases were not recorded, and no much larger clone is one base off. This sample is part of a study of T-cell reconstitution after alpha-beta-depleted transplantation in children (dated by TCRdb to 2016 to 2017). Regarding the study in general: T-cell immune reconstitution after TCRalphabeta/CD19-depleted allogeneic hematopoietic cell transplantation in children was quantitatively tracked in the study by means of TCR repertoire profiling.

V loses 1 base of germline sequence and J loses 0 bases, and the interval between the two ends is 9 bases. Per the germline V gene, MGHDK is the CDR1 and SYGVNS is the CDR2. The CDR3 measures 16 amino acids from cysteine to phenylalanine. Only CDR3 DNA remains: 48 bases, in frame from the first base. To prepare the library, PCR was applied. TCRdb records Illumina HiSeq 2500 as the sequencer. To normalize quantification of the TCRbeta repertoire, the TCR libraries were built with molecular barcoding that relied on unique molecular identifiers. TCRdb itself trimmed the public reads at Q25 with fastp, ran MiXCR and retained productive beta chains. Every entry covers one CDR3 protein and lists the most common genes and DNA from its rows. The sample table lists 70,000 to 100,000 distinct CDR3 sequences, less than 15% of them with a count of one. Of the sample, approximately 15% falls within the top ten clones.

Sample: PBMCs from the stem cell graft donor, taken from the stem cell graft. The sequence was collected from a human donor who donated a stem cell graft to a child with inherited bone marrow failure. Recombination joined TRBV25-1 with TRBJ2-2, with an unclear D gene assignment. The CDR3 has the sequence CASSESPATNTGELFF. The sequenced DNA: TGTGCCAGCAGTGAATCCCCCGCTACGAACACCGGGGAGCTGTTTTTT.